One and the same sample provided the 32 T cell receptor beta chains below, sequenced in a study of blood T cells in healthy people across ages (dated by TCRdb to the mid-2010s). Libraries were made using 5' RACE. For sequencing, an Illumina HiSeq 2500 was employed. A second PCR of about 7 to 12 cycles was run with a J-beta primer mix and a sample-barcoded 5' primer. In TCRdb, the public reads were trimmed at Q25 with fastp and aligned with MiXCR, with productive beta chains retained. Entries are consolidated by CDR3 protein sequence, retaining the most common genes and DNA. For this sample there are roughly 720,000 distinct CDR3 sequences; 53% appear just once. Of the sample, under 50% falls within the top ten clones. What was sequenced was blood. These receptor sequences come from a man older than 75 in good health.

Remarks on this clonotype: A much larger clone differs by one base, so this may be a read error. The V gene is TRBV29-1, the J gene TRBJ2-3, with D perhaps matching TRBD2 (6 bases). The CDR3 runs 13 residues. Germline CDR1 is SQVTM and CDR2 is ANQGSEA. CDR3 protein: CSVSGLDTDTQSF. CDR3 sequence (DNA): TGCAGCGTCTCGGGACTCGACACAGATACGCAGTCTTTT.

The table lists this clonotype with a few counts. The chain employs TRBV20-1 and TRBJ2-7; 9 positions agree with TRBD1. The junction had 8 bases not matched to a gene; V was cut back by 4 bases and J by 4 bases. CDR1 is DFQATT, CDR2 SNEGSKA, per germline (reference sequence). This CDR3 comprises 14 residues. The CDR3 here is CSATNRQGDYEQYF. CDR3 DNA sequence: TGCAGTGCTACCAACAGACAGGGGGATTACGAGCAGTACTTC.

This clonotype was seen a handful of times. This chain uses TRBV9 with TRBJ1-2, with a tentative D call TRBD1 (5 bases). V shed 0 bases and J shed 0 bases, with 9 bases lying between them. CDR3 length: 15 residues. Germline CDR1 SGDLS, CDR2 YYNGEE. The CDR3 is CASSVEGRSNYGYTF. The CDR3 DNA sequence: TGTGCCAGCAGCGTAGAGGGACGGTCTAACTATGGCTACACCTTC.

The chain carries TRBV27 and TRBJ2-1; TRBD2 might be the D (6 bases). V lost 8 bases and J 3 bases, leaving 11 bases between the germline ends. Germline V gene sequence: CDR1 MNHEY, CDR2 SMNVEV (reference sequence). The CDR3 contains 13 residues. The CDR3 coding sequence is TGTGCCAGCTTTACTAGCCTCTACAATGAGCAGTTCTTC. Amino acid sequence: CASFTSLYNEQFF.

V gene TRBV9 combines with J gene TRBJ2-6; D might be TRBD1 (5 bases). This CDR3 is built from 16 residues. Germline lookup yields CDR1 SGDLS and CDR2 YYNGEE. Trimming cost V 3 bases and J 0 bases, with 10 bases left between them. CDR3: CASSGRQSSGANVLTF. DNA of the CDR3: TGTGCCAGCAGCGGCCGACAGAGCTCTGGGGCCAACGTCCTGACTTTC.

The DNA of the CDR3 is TGCAGCGTTGAAGCCCGGACAGGGGGCCCCGTCACTGAAGCTTTCTTT. Translating it yields CSVEARTGGPVTEAFF. The chain employs TRBV29-1 and TRBJ1-1; 11 bases are shared with TRBD1. Germline V gives CDR1 SQVTM, CDR2 ANQGSEA. Unmatched junction bases numbered 8, after V lost 1 base and J lost 4 bases. The CDR3 loop spans 16 amino acids. Combining the CDR3 with reference TRBV29-1 and TRBJ1-1 gives the whole variable domain SAVISQKPSRDICQRGTSLTIQCQVDSQVTMMFWYRQQPGQSLTLIATANQGSEATYESGFVIDKFPISRPNLTFSTLTVSNMSPEDSSIYLCSVEARTGGPVTEAFFGQGTRLTVV.

This clonotype has just one count. The V and J genes are TRBV30 and TRBJ2-6; tentatively, D is TRBD2 (7 bases). The CDR3 runs to 15 residues. CDR1 is GTSNPN and CDR2 is SVGIG in the germline V gene (reference sequence). V lost 3 bases and J lost 2, with 11 bases in between. CDR3 region: CAWSLGGAGANVLTF. The CDR3 DNA follows: TGTGCCTGGAGCTTAGGGGGGGCTGGGGCCAACGTCCTGACTTTC. Full variable domain (remainder filled in from reference TRBV30 and TRBJ2-6): SQTIHQWPATLVQPVGSPLSLECTVEGTSNPNLYWYRQAAGRGLQLLFYSVGIGQISSEVPQNLSASRPQDRQFILSSKKLLLSDSGFYLCAWSLGGAGANVLTFGAGSRLTVL.

This sequence joins TRBV20-1 and TRBJ2-1; maybe TRBD2 (5 bases). V was cut by 1 base and J by 0 bases, with 7 bases left in between. The CDR3 is 14 residues long. Germline lookup yields CDR1 DFQATT and CDR2 SNEGSKA (reference sequence). CDR3 sequence (DNA): TGCAGTGCTAGAGGAGCGGCCTCCTACAATGAGCAGTTCTTC. Translated, it gives CSARGAASYNEQFF.

The chain uses TRBV27 and TRBJ2-2; 11 bases fit TRBD2. CDR1 and CDR2 from the germline V gene are MNHEY and SMNVEV (reference sequence). The CDR3 consists of 17 residues. Germline trimming cut 8 bases from V and 4 bases from J; bases unmatched to any gene: 12. This CDR3 reads CASLSPSGGLTTGELFF. CDR3 coding DNA: TGTGCCAGCCTCTCGCCTAGCGGGGGGCTGACCACCGGGGAGCTGTTTTTT.

The chain combines TRBV10-3 with TRBJ2-6, with TRBD2 identical over 8 bases. The CDR3 length is 19 residues. V lost 6 bases to trimming and J lost 1 base; unmatched junction nucleotides: 14. Germline-derived CDR1 and CDR2 are ENHRY and SYGVKD. CDR3 region: CAISHTSGGSPSGANVLTF. CDR3 sequence (DNA): TGTGCCATCAGCCACACTTCGGGGGGGTCACCTTCTGGGGCCAACGTCCTGACTTTC.

This chain links TRBV7-2 with TRBJ1-2; 7 bases are shared with TRBD1. Germline CDR1 reads SGHTA; CDR2 reads FQGNSA. Trimming took 3 bases from V and 4 from J; bases not matched to a gene: 8. The CDR3 is 15 residues long. This CDR3 reads CASSFRTGIAYGYTF. The CDR3 DNA is TGTGCCAGCAGCTTCCGGACAGGTATAGCCTATGGCTACACCTTC.

In the case of this clonotype: A read error may explain this, as a much larger clone is one base away. V and J are TRBV28 and TRBJ2-7; TRBD2 matches at 7 bases. The CDR3 consists of 13 residues. The germline gives CDR1 MDHEN, CDR2 SYDVKM. In DNA form, the CDR3 reads TGTGTCAGCAGTCGGTCGGGGGGACACGAGCAGTACTTC. Amino acids: CVSSRSGGHEQYF. Variable domain in full (rest from reference TRBV28 and TRBJ2-7): DVKVTQSSRYLVKRTGEKVFLECVQDMDHENMFWYRQDPGLGLRLIYFSYDVKMKEKGDIPEGYSVSREKKERFSLILESASTNQTSMYLCVSSRSGGHEQYFGPGTRLTVT.

The chain has TRBV27 and TRBJ1-5; D unclear. Between the trimmed V and J ends, which lost 6 bases and 5 bases, there was a span of 8 bases. The CDR3 extends over 12 amino acids. Germline V gene sequence: CDR1 MNHEY, CDR2 SMNVEV (reference sequence). CDR3 region: CASRAGYQPQHF. For the CDR3, the DNA is TGTGCCAGCAGGGCAGGATATCAGCCCCAGCATTTT.

The chain joins TRBV5-1 to TRBJ2-4; the D is unclear. The germline CDR1 and CDR2 sequences are SGHRS and YFSETQ. The V and J ends lost 1 base and 1 base respectively, with 12 bases between them. The CDR3 length is 16 residues. DNA for the CDR3: TGCGCCAGCAGCTTGAGCAGGTTTGGGGCCAAAAACATTCAGTACTTC. Translation: CASSLSRFGAKNIQYF. The full variable domain, in which reference TRBV5-1 and TRBJ2-4 provide the parts outside the CDR3, is KAGVTQTPRYLIKTRGQQVTLSCSPISGHRSVSWYQQTPGQGLQFLFEYFSETQRNKGNFPGRFSGRQFSNSRSEMNVSTLELGDSALYLCASSLSRFGAKNIQYFGAGTRLSVL.

This clonotype came up a few times. A far larger clone is one nucleotide away, so this likely arose from a read error. The rearrangement joins TRBV12-3 or TRBV12-4 to TRBJ2-3; D is unclear. The length of the CDR3 is 11 residues. CDR3 nucleotides: TGTGCCGGCAGTTTAACGGATACGCAGTATTTT. This sequence encodes CAGSLTDTQYF.

The genes are TRBV7-9 and TRBJ1-1; TRBD1 is a possible D gene (5 bases). CDR1 is SEHNR and CDR2 is FQNEAQ in the germline V gene (reference sequence). With 10 bases removed from V and 0 bases from J, the gap between germline ends came to 18 bases. The CDR3 sequence is 15 residues long. The CDR3 DNA sequence: TGTGCCATTACAGACACAGGTCTCATGAACACTGAAGCTTTCTTT. The encoded protein is CAITDTGLMNTEAFF.

Details on this clonotype: Since no conserved phenylalanine or tryptophan closes the CDR3, a read error is the likely cause. This chain joins TRBV2 and TRBJ2-7; TRBD1 matches at 11 bases. Germline CDR1 and CDR2: SNHLY and FYNNEI. CDR3 length: 14 amino acids. V was pared by 6 bases and J by 2 bases, with 3 bases of the junction left unmatched. DNA for the CDR3: TGTGCCAGCAGAGCGGGACAGGGGGCCTACGAGCAGTACTTA. Its translation is CASRAGQGAYEQYL.

The chain joins TRBV20-1 to TRBJ2-3, with 8 bases lining up with TRBD2. This CDR3 is built from 15 residues. Trimming cost V 4 bases and J 2 bases; bases outside gene matches: 8. CDR1 and CDR2 from the germline V gene are DFQATT and SNEGSKA (reference sequence). The CDR3 loop is CSAMPGGRSTDTQYF. The CDR3 DNA reads TGCAGTGCTATGCCTGGCGGGAGGTCCACAGATACGCAGTATTTT.

The chain is built from TRBV29-1 and TRBJ1-1; TRBD1 matches 10 bases. V lost 6 bases and J lost 4; bases outside the gene matches: 11. Germline V lookup: CDR1 SQVTM, CDR2 ANQGSEA. The CDR3 is 15 amino acids. CDR3 sequence (DNA): TGCAGCGTGGCTTATTGGGACAGGGGTGGCACTGAAGCTTTCTTT. Protein sequence: CSVAYWDRGGTEAFF.

The V call is TRBV20-1, the J call TRBJ2-3, with TRBD2 as a possible D gene (6 bases). CDR1 is DFQATT and CDR2 is SNEGSKA in the germline V gene (reference sequence). With 0 bases removed from V and 5 bases from J, the gap between germline ends came to 15 bases. This CDR3 is 15 amino acids long. CDR3 sequence: CSARDQAGPGDTQYF. The CDR3 nucleotides read TGCAGTGCTAGAGATCAGGCGGGACCTGGAGATACGCAGTATTTT.

The J gene is TRBJ1-1, the V gene TRBV6-4; TRBD1 aligns across 7 bases. CDR3 length equals 11 residues. Germline assignment: CDR1 MRHNA and CDR2 SNTAGT. Trimming cost V 10 bases and J 11 bases; bases outside gene matches: 10. CDR3 amino acids: CANFRDREAFF. Here the CDR3 DNA reads TGTGCCAATTTTCGGGACAGAGAGGCTTTCTTT.

V usage is TRBV28 and J usage is TRBJ2-3; D gene ambiguous. V lost 5 bases to trimming and J lost 6 bases, with 12 bases between them. CDR3 length: 13 residues. The germline gives CDR1 MDHEN, CDR2 SYDVKM. The CDR3 bases are TGTGCCAGCAGTCCATCTCGGTTGGATACGCAGTATTTT. Its translation: CASSPSRLDTQYF.

The chain links TRBV4-1 to TRBJ2-4; 9 positions agree with TRBD1. The CDR3 loop spans 17 amino acids. The germline gives CDR1 MGHRA, CDR2 YSYEKL. With 3 bases clipped from V and 3 bases from J, the junction kept 9 bases outside the gene matches. The CDR3 is CASSHDETGGVKNIQYF. CDR3 DNA: TGCGCCAGCAGCCATGATGAGACAGGGGGTGTCAAAAACATTCAGTACTTC.

CDR3 bases: TGTGCCAGCAGTTCTCCATACAGGGGTCCCCGCCAAGAGACCCAGTACTTC. Amino acids: CASSSPYRGPRQETQYF. This rearrangement joins TRBV2 to TRBJ2-5; TRBD1 agrees at 7 bases. Germline lookup yields CDR1 SNHLY and CDR2 FYNNEI. The CDR3 length is 17 residues. V gave up 5 bases and J gave up 1 base; unmatched junction bases: 13.

V usage is TRBV20-1 and J usage is TRBJ2-3, with 11 bases matching TRBD2. Losses at the gene ends were 2 bases for V and 5 bases for J; bases not matched to a gene: 6. The length of the CDR3 is 15 residues. From germline, CDR1 is DFQATT and CDR2 SNEGSKA (reference sequence). CDR3: CSARTSGSPGDTQYF. The DNA of the CDR3 is TGCAGTGCTAGAACTAGCGGGAGTCCGGGAGATACGCAGTATTTT.

This clonotype was found a few times. This chain connects TRBV6-1 to TRBJ2-5; 10 positions match TRBD2. The CDR3 runs to 15 residues. The V segment lost 4 bases and the J segment 5 bases; nucleotides outside the gene matches: 7. The germline CDR1 and CDR2 sequences are MNHNS and SASEGT. The CDR3 coding sequence is TGTGCCAGCAGTGGGACTAGCGGTTCATGGGAGACCCAGTACTTC. Translating it yields CASSGTSGSWETQYF.

The chain links TRBV29-1 to TRBJ1-2; D gene ambiguous. Looked up from germline, CDR1 is SQVTM and CDR2 is ANQGSEA. The CDR3 length is 13 residues. Trimming removed 3 bases at V and 1 base at J, with 9 bases between. The CDR3 spells CSVEVWDNYGYTF. The CDR3 DNA follows: TGCAGCGTTGAGGTTTGGGATAACTATGGCTACACCTTC.

V is TRBV9 and J is TRBJ2-4; tentative D call: TRBD2 (6 bases). The end of the DNA aligns better with TRBJ2-7, so the J call may be wrong. Germline V gives CDR1 SGDLS, CDR2 YYNGEE. The CDR3 is made up of 15 amino acids. CDR3 DNA sequence: TGTGCCAGCAGCGTAGGGAGCGGGCTTCCCTACGAGCAGTACTTC. Translating gives CASSVGSGLPYEQYF.

V is TRBV11-2 and J is TRBJ1-2; tentative D call: TRBD1 (6 bases). Germline lookup yields CDR1 SGHAT and CDR2 FQNNGV. V lost 4 bases and J 7 bases, leaving 19 bases between the germline ends. CDR3 size: 15 residues. CDR3 nucleotides: TGTGCCAGCAGCTCCCGGACCGTCGACAGGCGTGGCTACACCTTC. Protein sequence: CASSSRTVDRRGYTF.

The chain uses TRBV5-6 and TRBJ1-4, with no clear D. Germline lookup yields CDR1 SGHDT and CDR2 YYEEEE. The V and J ends lost 2 bases and 4 bases respectively, with 12 bases between them. This CDR3 region has 15 residues. CDR3 sequence (DNA): TGTGCCAGCAGCTTTCTGACGGAACATAATGAAAAACTGTTTTTT. Translated, it gives CASSFLTEHNEKLFF.

This chain uses TRBV28 with TRBJ2-5; 8 bases match TRBD1. The J call may not be correct, given that the DNA end is closer to TRBJ2-7. The CDR3 contains 13 residues. The V gene's germline CDR1 is MDHEN and CDR2 SYDVKM. This CDR3 is CASIGTGKYEQYF. The CDR3 DNA follows: TGTGCCAGCATCGGGACAGGAAAATACGAGCAGTACTTC.

This chain joins TRBV29-1 and TRBJ1-1; unclear D gene. V shed 5 bases and J shed 4 bases, with 14 bases lying between them. The CDR3 runs 13 residues. The germline V gene encodes CDR1 SQVTM and CDR2 ANQGSEA. The CDR3 nucleotides read TGCAGCGTTCGGCGGGCCCGGGGCACTGAAGCTTTCTTT. Its translation: CSVRRARGTEAFF.